This T cell receptor (beta chain) was captured by sequencing in a study of OX40 agonist ivuxolimab in advanced cancers. Background on the study: Ivuxolimab doses were 0.01, 0.1, 0.3, 1.5, 3 or 10 mg/kg every 2 weeks. Whole-study results and caveats: Among expanded peripheral T cells, antigen specificity went undetermined.

Only in-frame clones appear in the TCRdb table, and some are missing; sequencing was by immunoSEQ multiplex PCR. The sample carries 50,000 to 70,000 clones, over 90% recorded once. In this sample, this clone turned up once. Its specificity is not known. This TCR derives from an adult with an advanced solid tumor such as melanoma, head and neck, liver or kidney cancer. The material sequenced was CD4+ or CD8+ T cells sorted from blood, taken in a trial of the OX40 agonist ivuxolimab.

CDR3 coding DNA: TGTGCCAGCAGTTGGGTGGGACAGGGAGATGGTGATACGCAGTATTTT. This codes for CASSWVGQGDGDTQYF. This chain links TRBV27 with TRBJ2-3; 9 bases map to TRBD1. V was clipped by 4 bases and J by 6 bases; unmatched bases: 11. The CDR3 totals 16 residues. The germline CDR1 and CDR2 sequences are MNHEY and SMNVEV (reference sequence).